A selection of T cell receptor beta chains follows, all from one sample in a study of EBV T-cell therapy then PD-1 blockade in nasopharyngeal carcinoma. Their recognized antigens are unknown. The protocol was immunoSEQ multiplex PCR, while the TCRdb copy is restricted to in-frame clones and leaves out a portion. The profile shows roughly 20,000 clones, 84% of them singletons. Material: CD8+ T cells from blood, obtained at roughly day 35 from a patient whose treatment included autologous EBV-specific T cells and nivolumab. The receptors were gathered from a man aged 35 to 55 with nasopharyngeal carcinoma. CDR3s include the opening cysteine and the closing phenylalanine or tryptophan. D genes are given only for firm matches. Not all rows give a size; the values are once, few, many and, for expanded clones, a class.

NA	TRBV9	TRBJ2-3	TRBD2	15	TGTGCCAGCAGCGTACAAACTAGCGGCACAGATACGCAGTATTTT	CASSVQTSGTDTQYF
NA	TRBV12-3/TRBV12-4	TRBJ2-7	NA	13	TGTGCCAGCAGTCCAGGACAGTTTTACGAGCAGTACTTC	CASSPGQFYEQYF
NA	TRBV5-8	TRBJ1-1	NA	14	TGTGCCAGCAGCTATAGTTATGGGAACACTGAAGCTTTCTTT	CASSYSYGNTEAFF
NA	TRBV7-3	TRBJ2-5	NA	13	TGTGCCAGCAGCTTAACAGGGGGGGCGACCCAGTACTTC	CASSLTGGATQYF
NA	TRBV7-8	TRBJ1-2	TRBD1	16	TGTGCCAGCAGCAACCCAGGGACAGGGGAGTACTATGGCTACACCTTC	CASSNPGTGEYYGYTF
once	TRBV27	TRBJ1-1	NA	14	TGTGCCAGCAGTTTATCTTGGGGGAACACTGAAGCTTTCTTT	CASSLSWGNTEAFF
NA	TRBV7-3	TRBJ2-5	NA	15	TGTGCCAGCAGCTTAAGGGCTAGCCGGTGGGAGACCCAGTACTTC	CASSLRASRWETQYF
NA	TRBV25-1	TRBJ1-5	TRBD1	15	TGTGCCAGCAGCCTGACAGGGGGAGGCAATCAGCCCCAGCATTTT	CASSLTGGGNQPQHF
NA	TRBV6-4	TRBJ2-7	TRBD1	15	TGTGCCAGCAGTGGCCCGGGACAGGGTTACTACGAGCAGTACTTC	CASSGPGQGYYEQYF
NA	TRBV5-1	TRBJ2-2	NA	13	TGCGCCAGCGCCCTCTTCGGGGCCGGGGAGCTGTTTTTT	CASALFGAGELFF
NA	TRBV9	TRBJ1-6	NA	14	TGTGCCAGCAGCGCCGGGACAAGGGCTTCACCCCTCCACTTT	CASSAGTRASPLHF
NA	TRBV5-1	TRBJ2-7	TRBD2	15	TGCGCCAGCAGCTGGACCAGCGGGGCCTCCTACGAGCAGTACTTC	CASSWTSGASYEQYF
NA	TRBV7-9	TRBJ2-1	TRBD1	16	TGTGCCAGCAGCCCCGACAGGGGGGGGTCCTACAATGAGCAGTTCTTC	CASSPDRGGSYNEQFF
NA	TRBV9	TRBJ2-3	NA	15	TGTGCCAGCAGCTGGTCGGGGTCCAGCACAGATACGCAGTATTTT	CASSWSGSSTDTQYF
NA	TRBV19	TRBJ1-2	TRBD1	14	TGTGCCAGTACTTGGTACAGGGGAAATTATGGCTACACCTTC	CASTWYRGNYGYTF
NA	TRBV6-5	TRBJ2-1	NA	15	TGTGCCAGCCGGGACAAATTTGTCTCCTACAATGAGCAGTTCTTC	CASRDKFVSYNEQFF
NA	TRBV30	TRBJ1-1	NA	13	TGTGCCTGGACCAATACAGGGAGCACTGAAGCTTTCTTT	CAWTNTGSTEAFF
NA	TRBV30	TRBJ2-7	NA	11	TGTGCCTGGAGACGGGAATACGAGCAGTACTTC	CAWRREYEQYF
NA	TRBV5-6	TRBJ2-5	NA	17	TGTGCCAGCAGCTTGACAGCCTGGACGGAGCATTGGGAGACCCAGTACTTC	CASSLTAWTEHWETQYF
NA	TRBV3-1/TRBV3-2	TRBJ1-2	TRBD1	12	TGTGCCAGCAGCCCAACAGGGGTTGGCTACACCTTC	CASSPTGVGYTF
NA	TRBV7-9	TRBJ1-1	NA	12	TGTGCCAGCAGCCCATCGGTCACTGAAGCTTTCTTT	CASSPSVTEAFF
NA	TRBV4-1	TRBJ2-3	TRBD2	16	TGCGCCAGCAGCCAAGAGGCTAGCGGGGGGCTGAATACGCAGTATTTT	CASSQEASGGLNTQYF
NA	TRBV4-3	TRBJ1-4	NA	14	TGCGCCAGCAGCCAAGCTTTGGGAAATGAAAAACTGTTTTTT	CASSQALGNEKLFF
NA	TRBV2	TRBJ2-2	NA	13	TGTGCCAGCAGTGAGGTGAACACCGGGGAGCTGTTTTTT	CASSEVNTGELFF
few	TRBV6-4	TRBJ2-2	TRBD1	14	TGTGCCAGCAGTGAGGGACAGGGCACCGGGGAGCTGTTTTTT	CASSEGQGTGELFF
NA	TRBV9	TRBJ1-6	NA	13	TGTGCCAGCAGCGCGGACCTCTTTTCACCCCTCCACTTT	CASSADLFSPLHF
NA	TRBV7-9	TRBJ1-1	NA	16	TGTGCCAGCAGCGCCCCGGGAATTCAGGGGTACACTGAAGCTTTCTTT	CASSAPGIQGYTEAFF
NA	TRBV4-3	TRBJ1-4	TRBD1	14	TGCGCCAGCAGCCCAGGACAGGGGAATGAAAAACTGTTTTTT	CASSPGQGNEKLFF
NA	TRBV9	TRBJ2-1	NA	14	TGTGCCAGCAGTAAAAGCGGGCACCACAATGAGCAGTTCTTC	CASSKSGHHNEQFF
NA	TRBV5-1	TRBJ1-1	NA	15	TGCGCCAGCAGCTTATCATTCGCGTGGGGCACTGAAGCTTTCTTT	CASSLSFAWGTEAFF
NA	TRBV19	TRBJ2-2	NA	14	TGTGCCAGTAGTATCCTGGGTACACCCGGGGAGCTGTTTTTT	CASSILGTPGELFF
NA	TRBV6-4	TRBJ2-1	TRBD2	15	TGTGCCAGCAGTGACTCTAGCGGGGGGGCCAATGAGCAGTTCTTC	CASSDSSGGANEQFF
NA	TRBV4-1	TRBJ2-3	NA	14	TGCGCCAGCAGCCGTAGTCCAAGCACAGATACGCAGTATTTT	CASSRSPSTDTQYF
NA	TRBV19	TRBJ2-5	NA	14	TGTGCCAGTAGTTTTCGACAACAACAAGAGACCCAGTACTTC	CASSFRQQQETQYF
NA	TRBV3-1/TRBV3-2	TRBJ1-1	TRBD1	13	TGTGCCAGCAGGCACAGGGGAGACACTGAAGCTTTCTTT	CASRHRGDTEAFF
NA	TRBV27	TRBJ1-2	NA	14	TGTGCCAGCAGTTTCCGGACCTCGAGGGATGGCTACACCTTC	CASSFRTSRDGYTF
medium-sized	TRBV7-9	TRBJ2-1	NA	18	TGTGCCAGCAGCCATCCTGTCCCACCGCGGGGTGAAAACAATGAGCAGTTCTTC	CASSHPVPPRGENNEQFF
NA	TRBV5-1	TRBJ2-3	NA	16	TGCGCCAGCAGCTTGGTGGGCAGACCCCGCACAGATACGCAGTATTTT	CASSLVGRPRTDTQYF
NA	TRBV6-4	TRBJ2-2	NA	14	TGTGCCAGCAGTCAGGGTGGGGACACCGGGGAGCTGTTTTTT	CASSQGGDTGELFF
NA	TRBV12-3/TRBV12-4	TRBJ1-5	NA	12	TGTGCCAGCAGTTTAGGGGGACAGCCCCAGCATTTT	CASSLGGQPQHF
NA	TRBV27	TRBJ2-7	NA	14	TGTGCCAGCAGTTTAGTGACTAGAGACTACGAGCAGTACTTC	CASSLVTRDYEQYF
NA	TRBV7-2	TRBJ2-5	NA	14	TGTGCCAGCAGCTTAACACAGGGTAGAGAGACCCAGTACTTC	CASSLTQGRETQYF
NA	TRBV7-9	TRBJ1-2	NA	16	TGTGCCAGCAGCTTAGGTATCCGGAACAGCGACTATGGCTACACCTTC	CASSLGIRNSDYGYTF
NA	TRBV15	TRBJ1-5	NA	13	TGTGCCACCAGCTCAGGGAGGAATCAGCCCCAGCATTTT	CATSSGRNQPQHF
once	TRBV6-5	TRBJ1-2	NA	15	TGTGCCAGCAGTTACGCTCGCGGTATGGACTATGGCTACACCTTC	CASSYARGMDYGYTF
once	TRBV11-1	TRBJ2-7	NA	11	TGTGCCAGCACCCCAGTAGCCGAGCAGTACTTC	CASTPVAEQYF
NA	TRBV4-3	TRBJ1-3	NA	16	TGCGCCAGCAGTGAGAACTGGGCCTCCTCTGGAAACACCATATATTTT	CASSENWASSGNTIYF
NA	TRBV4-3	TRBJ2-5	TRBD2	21	TGCGCCAGCAGCCAACCCGGCATCCTTCCGGCGCGGGGGGGGCCCCAAGAGACCCAGTACTTC	CASSQPGILPARGGPQETQYF
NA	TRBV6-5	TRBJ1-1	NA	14	TGTGCCAGCAGTTACGCCATATCGGACACTGAAGCTTTCTTT	CASSYAISDTEAFF
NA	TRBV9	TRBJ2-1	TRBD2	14	TGTGCCAGCAGCGAGAGCGGGGGGGAGAGTGAGCAGTTCTTC	CASSESGGESEQFF